A selection of T cell receptor beta chains follows, all from one sample in a study of blood T cell repertoires in COVID-19. Sequencing was performed with immunoSEQ multiplex PCR; in TCRdb, only in-frame clones are kept and a portion is missing. The sample holds 250,000 to 350,000 clones, around 87% seen once. Material for sequencing was peripheral blood. These receptors all come from a woman aged 45-59 years who had recovered from COVID-19. CDR3s include the opening cysteine and the closing phenylalanine or tryptophan. D genes are given only for firm matches. Expanded clones are given a class, and other clones once, few, many or no size at all.

j_gene,len,v_gene,abundance,d_gene,CDR3aa,CDR3nt
TRBJ1-4,14,TRBV20-1,NA,NA,CSASNRAGSEKLFF,TGCAGTGCTAGTAATCGGGCGGGGTCTGAAAAACTGTTTTTT
TRBJ2-2,18,TRBV9,NA,NA,CASSVGRAHPGNTGELFF,TGTGCCAGCAGCGTCGGCAGGGCCCACCCCGGGAACACCGGGGAGCTGTTTTTT
TRBJ1-2,16,TRBV7-8,NA,TRBD1,CASSLNPPGGKDGYTF,TGTGCCAGCAGCTTAAACCCCCCAGGGGGTAAGGATGGCTACACCTTC
TRBJ2-1,13,TRBV7-2,NA,NA,CASSLALRGEQFF,TGTGCCAGCAGCTTAGCCCTCCGGGGGGAGCAGTTCTTC
TRBJ1-4,14,TRBV28,NA,NA,CASSFGRVREKLFF,TGTGCCAGCAGTTTTGGCAGGGTGAGGGAAAAACTGTTTTTT
TRBJ2-1,14,TRBV18,few,NA,CASSPSRTYNEQFF,TGTGCCAGCTCACCTTCCAGGACTTACAATGAGCAGTTCTTC
TRBJ2-2,14,TRBV28,NA,TRBD1,CASRRQGNTGELFF,TGTGCCAGCAGAAGACAGGGGAACACCGGGGAGCTGTTTTTT
TRBJ1-2,17,TRBV9,NA,NA,CASSARRGQGTNYGYTF,TGTGCCAGCAGCGCGAGGCGGGGCCAGGGTACTAACTATGGCTACACCTTC
TRBJ1-1,16,TRBV2,once,TRBD1,CASSDWTGVIGTEAFF,TGTGCCAGCAGTGATTGGACAGGGGTGATTGGCACTGAAGCTTTCTTT
TRBJ1-4,15,TRBV28,NA,TRBD1,CASSPQGAINEKLFF,TGTGCCAGCAGCCCCCAGGGGGCAATTAATGAAAAACTGTTTTTT
TRBJ1-2,15,TRBV18,NA,TRBD1,CASSPQDRTEAGYTF,TGTGCCAGCTCACCACAGGACAGGACTGAAGCGGGCTACACCTTC
TRBJ2-5,15,TRBV18,NA,TRBD2,CASSPTRTSVETQYF,TGTGCCAGCTCACCAACAAGGACTAGCGTTGAGACCCAGTACTTC
TRBJ1-1,11,TRBV30,NA,NA,CAWSVQNEAFF,TGTGCCTGGAGTGTACAGAATGAAGCTTTCTTT
TRBJ2-1,15,TRBV7-2,NA,TRBD1,CASSPWTGAYNEQFF,TGTGCCAGCAGCCCATGGACAGGGGCCTACAATGAGCAGTTCTTC
TRBJ2-7,15,TRBV27,NA,NA,CASREGQLSSYEQYF,TGTGCCAGCAGGGAGGGACAGCTAAGCTCCTACGAGCAGTACTTC
TRBJ2-7,12,TRBV19,NA,NA,CASSAGFYEQYF,TGTGCCAGTAGCGCCGGGTTCTACGAGCAGTACTTC
TRBJ2-5,15,TRBV5-1,NA,TRBD1,CASSPPGQDYQTQYF,TGCGCCAGCAGCCCCCCGGGACAGGACTACCAGACCCAGTACTTC
TRBJ2-7,15,TRBV6-5,NA,NA,CASSQLGQTTYEQYF,TGTGCCAGCAGCCAGCTTGGACAGACAACCTACGAGCAGTACTTC
TRBJ2-6,15,TRBV19,NA,TRBD2,CASSISGSGANVLTF,TGTGCCAGTAGTATTAGCGGGTCTGGGGCCAACGTCCTGACTTTC
TRBJ1-3,15,TRBV6-5,NA,NA,CATQFGGETGNTIYF,TGTGCCACTCAATTCGGGGGGGAAACTGGAAACACCATATATTTT
TRBJ1-2,13,TRBV2,once,NA,CATKGQGNYGYTF,TGTGCCACCAAGGGTCAGGGGAACTATGGCTACACCTTC
TRBJ2-5,12,TRBV7-2,NA,TRBD2,CASSSPTSGGYF,TGTGCCAGCAGCTCCCCTACTAGCGGGGGGTACTTC
TRBJ2-7,19,TRBV4-2,NA,NA,CASSQELGVGSLTGYEQYF,TGTGCCAGCAGCCAAGAGCTCGGGGTCGGGAGCCTTACCGGTTACGAGCAGTACTTC
TRBJ1-1,14,TRBV5-4,NA,TRBD1,CASSLEQGVREAFF,TGTGCCAGCAGCTTGGAGCAGGGGGTCAGGGAAGCTTTCTTT
TRBJ2-7,14,TRBV28,NA,TRBD1,CASSFAGGSYEQYF,TGTGCCAGCAGTTTTGCAGGGGGATCCTACGAGCAGTACTTC
TRBJ2-1,17,TRBV19,once,NA,CASSIDASRGSYNEQFF,TGTGCCAGTAGTATAGATGCTAGCAGGGGCTCCTACAATGAGCAGTTCTTC
TRBJ2-5,15,TRBV3-1/TRBV3-2,NA,NA,CASSVGTGIQETQYF,TGTGCCAGCAGCGTAGGAACGGGGATACAAGAGACCCAGTACTTC
TRBJ1-6,14,TRBV9,many,NA,CASSVGVREAPLHF,TGTGCCAGCAGCGTAGGTGTGAGGGAGGCACCCCTCCACTTT
TRBJ2-7,12,TRBV7-2,NA,NA,CASSHWAYEQYF,TGTGCCAGCAGCCACTGGGCTTACGAGCAGTACTTC
TRBJ2-2,17,TRBV19,NA,TRBD2,CASSRRGAPGGAGELFF,TGTGCCAGTAGTCGGCGGGGGGCCCCCGGGGGGGCCGGGGAGCTGTTTTTT
TRBJ2-3,16,TRBV3-1/TRBV3-2,NA,NA,CASSQAQTLSTDTQYF,TGTGCCAGCAGCCAAGCTCAGACACTTAGCACAGATACGCAGTATTTT
TRBJ1-1,14,TRBV6-5,NA,NA,CASSGRRADTEAFF,TGTGCCAGCAGCGGTCGGCGGGCCGACACTGAAGCTTTCTTT
TRBJ1-1,13,TRBV24-1,NA,TRBD1,CATRDRANTEAFF,TGTGCCACCAGGGACAGGGCGAACACTGAAGCTTTCTTT
TRBJ2-1,15,TRBV9,NA,TRBD2,CASSVSSGGYNEQFF,TGTGCCAGCAGCGTATCTAGCGGGGGGTACAATGAGCAGTTCTTC
TRBJ2-7,15,TRBV9,NA,NA,CASSVNPSVTYEQYF,TGTGCCAGCAGCGTGAACCCTAGCGTCACCTACGAGCAGTACTTC
TRBJ2-2,19,TRBV4-1,NA,TRBD2,CASSQERLAGGTNTGELFF,TGCGCCAGCAGCCAAGAAAGACTAGCGGGGGGCACGAACACCGGGGAGCTGTTTTTT
TRBJ1-1,13,TRBV6-5,few,NA,CASTDGGGTEAFF,TGTGCCAGCACCGACGGGGGAGGGACTGAAGCTTTCTTT
TRBJ1-1,14,TRBV2,NA,TRBD1,CASREGGRNTEAFF,TGTGCCAGCAGGGAAGGGGGCCGGAACACTGAAGCTTTCTTT
TRBJ2-5,16,TRBV4-2,NA,NA,CASSQVQASAQETQYF,TGTGCCAGCAGCCAAGTTCAAGCAAGCGCCCAAGAGACCCAGTACTTC
TRBJ2-7,14,TRBV6-5,once,TRBD2,CASRSSGSSYEQYF,TGTGCCAGCAGGTCTAGCGGGTCCTCCTACGAGCAGTACTTC
TRBJ1-4,13,TRBV28,NA,NA,CASSSPGREKLFF,TGTGCCAGCAGTTCCCCAGGCCGTGAAAAACTGTTTTTT
TRBJ1-3,16,TRBV16,once,NA,CASSQSRLSSGNTIYF,TGTGCCAGCAGCCAATCTAGACTCAGCTCTGGAAACACCATATATTTT
TRBJ1-2,13,TRBV7-9,NA,TRBD1,CASSSDRVYGYTF,TGTGCCAGCAGCTCCGACAGGGTCTATGGCTACACCTTC
TRBJ2-2,13,TRBV7-9,NA,NA,CASRLGGTGELFF,TGTGCCAGCAGACTAGGGGGCACCGGGGAGCTGTTTTTT
TRBJ2-2,15,TRBV5-6,NA,TRBD1,CASNFGQGVGGELFF,TGTGCCAGCAACTTTGGACAGGGCGTAGGCGGGGAGCTGTTTTTT
TRBJ2-7,14,TRBV7-2,NA,TRBD2,CASSLGGGAYEQYF,TGTGCCAGCAGCTTAGGCGGGGGAGCCTACGAGCAGTACTTC
TRBJ1-3,13,TRBV18,NA,NA,CASSPYSGNTIYF,TGTGCCAGCTCACCTTACTCTGGAAACACCATATATTTT
TRBJ2-1,16,TRBV7-3,NA,TRBD2,CASSPGLAAQYNEQFF,TGTGCCAGCAGCCCGGGACTAGCTGCGCAATACAATGAGCAGTTCTTC
TRBJ1-2,14,TRBV5-1,NA,NA,CASSTTGTTYGYTF,TGCGCCAGCAGCACCACAGGAACCACATATGGCTACACCTTC
TRBJ1-4,15,TRBV14,NA,NA,CASSKAAGINEKLFF,TGTGCCAGCAGTAAGGCTGCAGGGATAAATGAAAAACTGTTTTTT
TRBJ2-7,13,TRBV5-1,NA,TRBD1,CASSSGQIYEQYF,TGCGCCAGCAGCTCGGGACAGATCTACGAGCAGTACTTC
TRBJ1-2,16,TRBV12-5,NA,NA,CASGLVPREEGYGYTF,TGTGCTAGTGGTTTGGTACCCCGAGAAGAGGGCTATGGCTACACCTTC
TRBJ2-1,18,TRBV4-3,NA,NA,CASSQGLGGGGKYNEQFF,TGCGCCAGCAGCCAAGGGCTCGGGGGAGGAGGGAAGTACAATGAGCAGTTCTTC
TRBJ1-1,14,TRBV7-2,NA,TRBD1,CASSWTGGGTEAFF,TGTGCCAGCAGCTGGACAGGGGGTGGCACTGAAGCTTTCTTT
TRBJ2-5,20,TRBV4-2,NA,NA,CASSLHPGASGTLRVETQYF,TGTGCCAGCAGCCTACACCCAGGGGCTAGCGGAACCTTAAGGGTGGAGACCCAGTACTTC
TRBJ1-1,14,TRBV19,NA,NA,CASTYSGKGTEAFF,TGTGCCAGTACTTATAGCGGGAAGGGCACTGAAGCTTTCTTT
TRBJ2-7,15,TRBV7-9,NA,TRBD1,CASSLAGQGTYEQYF,TGTGCCAGCAGCTTAGCCGGACAGGGTACCTACGAGCAGTACTTC
TRBJ2-1,16,TRBV10-3,NA,TRBD2,CAISERNGRTDNEQFF,TGTGCCATCAGTGAGCGAAACGGGAGGACTGACAATGAGCAGTTCTTC
TRBJ1-1,13,TRBV28,NA,NA,CASRASVNTEAFF,TGTGCCAGCAGGGCTAGTGTGAACACTGAAGCTTTCTTT